This paragraph reports one T cell receptor beta chain. Its specificity is unknown. This sample is drawn from a study of cytomegalovirus exposure and HLA in healthy donors. Points from the study as a whole: Immune exposure information comprised only CMV serostatus. Cytomegalovirus-associated TCR beta chains were listed, numbering 150 to 200. Segments of the TCR beta V type were, in most cases, productive about 87% or about 30% of the time in an earlier analysis. HLA-A and HLA-B allele assignments for most subjects were reportedly predicted accurately using TCR beta sequences.

PCR was performed using 60 Vbeta and 13 Jbeta primers. Sequencing was performed with immunoSEQ multiplex PCR; in TCRdb, only in-frame clones are kept and a portion is missing. The sample records some 120,000 clones, around three quarters being singletons. Germline values: CDR1 SNHLY, CDR2 FYNNEI. The CDR3 is 14 amino acids. V was pared by 7 bases and J by 10 bases, with 6 bases of the junction left unmatched. Sequencing was carried out using PBMCs. The sequence was collected from a middle-aged man in good health and CMV-seronegative. The chain links TRBV2 to TRBJ1-6, with 11 nucleotides matching TRBD1. CDR3 region: CASNRDRGKSPLHF. The CDR3 DNA follows: TGTGCCAGCAACCGGGACAGGGGGAAATCACCCCTCCACTTT.